This TCR beta chain was identified during a study of blood T cell repertoires in COVID-19. Study at large: Nucleic acid was either cDNA or gDNA, and it came from T cells, B-cell-depleted T cells, or PBMCs.

In the study's own analysis: Reference gene primer amplification gave estimated nucleated cell counts. The repertoire was sequenced with immunoSEQ multiplex PCR; TCRdb's copy has only in-frame clones and lacks some. Clone size and V and J calls were adopted from that table, with D and trimming inferred from the DNA. The sample lists roughly 120,000 clones, roughly four fifths seen once, with roughly an eighth in the top ten. V dropped 4 bases and J dropped 10 bases, with 11 bases sitting between them. This CDR3 is built from 13 residues. From germline, CDR1 is LNHDA and CDR2 SQIVND (reference sequence).

Specimen: peripheral blood. The sequence derives from a human donor in a cohort sampled during active COVID-19. The genes are TRBV19 and TRBJ1-6; D might be TRBD1 (6 bases). Here the CDR3 reads CASSRYRESPLHF. CDR3 nucleotide sequence: TGTGCCAGTAGTAGGTACAGGGAGTCACCCCTCCACTTT.